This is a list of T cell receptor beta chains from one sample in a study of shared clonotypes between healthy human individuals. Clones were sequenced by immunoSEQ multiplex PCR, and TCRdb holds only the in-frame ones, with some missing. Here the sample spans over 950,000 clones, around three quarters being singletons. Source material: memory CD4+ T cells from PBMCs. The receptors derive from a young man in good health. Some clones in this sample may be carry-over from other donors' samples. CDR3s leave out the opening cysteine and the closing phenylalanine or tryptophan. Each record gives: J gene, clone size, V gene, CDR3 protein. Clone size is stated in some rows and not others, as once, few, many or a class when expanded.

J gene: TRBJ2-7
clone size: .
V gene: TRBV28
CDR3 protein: ASSLPRLAGSYEQY

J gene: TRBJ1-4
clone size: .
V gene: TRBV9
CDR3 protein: ASSAHLLGLF

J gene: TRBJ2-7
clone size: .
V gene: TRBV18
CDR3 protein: ASSRDGRDEQY

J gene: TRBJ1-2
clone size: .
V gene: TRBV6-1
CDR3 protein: ASSVSDYGYT

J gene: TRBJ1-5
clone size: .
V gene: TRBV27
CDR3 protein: ASSHDSDQPQH

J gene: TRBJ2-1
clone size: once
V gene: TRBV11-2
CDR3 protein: ASSLDRLSGRYYNEQF

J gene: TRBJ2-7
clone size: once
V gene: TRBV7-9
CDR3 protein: ASSLDPGTGPDEQY

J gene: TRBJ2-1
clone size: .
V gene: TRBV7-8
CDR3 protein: ASSPRVSEQF

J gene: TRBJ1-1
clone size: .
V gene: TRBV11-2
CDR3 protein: ASSLVRGQTEAF

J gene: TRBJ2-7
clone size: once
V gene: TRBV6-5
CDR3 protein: ASSRGMTNEQY

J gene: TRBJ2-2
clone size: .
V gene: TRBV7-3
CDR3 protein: ASSIELNTGELF

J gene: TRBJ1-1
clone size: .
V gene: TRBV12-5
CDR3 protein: ASGLVRTGPCRIPNTEAF

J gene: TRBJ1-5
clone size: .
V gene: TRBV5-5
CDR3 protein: ASSLEVGQPQH

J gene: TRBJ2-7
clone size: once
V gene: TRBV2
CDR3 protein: ASSVGQDYEQY

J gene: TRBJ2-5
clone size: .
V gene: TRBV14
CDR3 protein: ASSQDVFRTYQY

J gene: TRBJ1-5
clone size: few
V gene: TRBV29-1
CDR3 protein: SVAGKGGQPQH

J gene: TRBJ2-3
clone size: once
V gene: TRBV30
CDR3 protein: AWMEASGVPDTQY

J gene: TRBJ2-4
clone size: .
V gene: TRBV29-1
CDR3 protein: SAEGGRTKNIQY

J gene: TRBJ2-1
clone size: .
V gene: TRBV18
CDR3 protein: ASSPWTSGRENEQF

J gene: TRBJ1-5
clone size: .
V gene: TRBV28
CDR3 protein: ASSSRDRVNQPQH

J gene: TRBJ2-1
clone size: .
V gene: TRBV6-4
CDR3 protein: ASSDPGTRYNEQF

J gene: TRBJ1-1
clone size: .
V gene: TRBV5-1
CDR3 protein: ASSLTGQLKNTEAF

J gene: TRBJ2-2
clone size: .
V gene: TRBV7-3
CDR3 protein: ASSFQTGDTGELF

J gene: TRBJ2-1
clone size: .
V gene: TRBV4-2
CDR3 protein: ASSPRLAGVPDYNEQF

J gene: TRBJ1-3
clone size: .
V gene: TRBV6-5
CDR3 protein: ASSYGSPVSGNTIY

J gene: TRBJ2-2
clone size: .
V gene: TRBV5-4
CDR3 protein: ASSLGGTGELF

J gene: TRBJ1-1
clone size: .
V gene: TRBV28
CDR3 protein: ASSRQVAGTTEAF

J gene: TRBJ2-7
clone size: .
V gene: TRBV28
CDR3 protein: ASSFPGIYEQY

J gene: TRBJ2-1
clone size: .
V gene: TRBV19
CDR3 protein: ASSIYLDSLEF

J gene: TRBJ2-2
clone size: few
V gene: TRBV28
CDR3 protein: ASSSTRNTGELF

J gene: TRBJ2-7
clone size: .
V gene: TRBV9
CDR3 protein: ASSAGTPHEQY

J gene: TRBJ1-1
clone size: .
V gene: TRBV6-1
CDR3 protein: ASSGSRATPGATEAF

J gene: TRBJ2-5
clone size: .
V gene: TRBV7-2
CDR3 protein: ASTSFDQETQY

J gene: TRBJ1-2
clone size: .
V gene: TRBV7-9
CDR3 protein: ASSLEGGESGYT

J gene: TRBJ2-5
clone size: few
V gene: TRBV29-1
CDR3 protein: SVEDVSSGMVETQY

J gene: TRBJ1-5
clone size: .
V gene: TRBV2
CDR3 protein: ASGHPGVNSNQPQH

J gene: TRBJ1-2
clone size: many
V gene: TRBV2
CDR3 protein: ASSSTGMEGGYT

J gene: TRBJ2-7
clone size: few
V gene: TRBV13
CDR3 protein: ASSPRRGEQY

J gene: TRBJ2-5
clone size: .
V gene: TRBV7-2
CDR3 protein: ASSLVAGGSPAKTQY

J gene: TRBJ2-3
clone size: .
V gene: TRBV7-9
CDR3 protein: ASSLSSGTDTQY

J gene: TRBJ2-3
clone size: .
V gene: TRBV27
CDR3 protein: ASSLSNGGLTDTQY

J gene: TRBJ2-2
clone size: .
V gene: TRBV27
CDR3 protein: ASSLVNTGELF

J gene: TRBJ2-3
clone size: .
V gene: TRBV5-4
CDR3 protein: ASSFHLSDTQY

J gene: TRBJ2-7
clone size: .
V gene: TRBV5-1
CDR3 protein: ASSLVEAGIHEQY

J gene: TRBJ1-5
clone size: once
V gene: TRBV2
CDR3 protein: ASSEGDRGIWKH

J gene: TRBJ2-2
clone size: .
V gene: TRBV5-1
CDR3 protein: ASRPSGTATGELF

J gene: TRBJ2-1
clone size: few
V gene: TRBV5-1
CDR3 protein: ASTTSLTNNEQF